This T cell receptor (beta chain) comes out of a study of cytomegalovirus exposure and HLA in healthy donors. Whole-study findings and limits: Data from an earlier analysis indicated that most TCR beta V segments were productive either about 90% or about 30% of the time. Investigators reported 164 TCR beta chains as tied to cytomegalovirus.

It was healthy bone marrow donors who served as donors. The PCR employed 60 Vbeta primers together with 13 Jbeta primers. Profiled with immunoSEQ multiplex PCR; TCRdb holds only in-frame clones, not every one. The data show over 75,000 clones, 75% to 80% seen once. On this clone: Its antigen is undetermined.

This TCR derives from a female donor in good health and CMV-seronegative. The sequenced sample was PBMCs.

The CDR3 loop is CASSEGRLKAFF. DNA of the CDR3: TGTGCCAGCAGTGAAGGCCGCCTAAAAGCTTTCTTT. This chain links TRBV6-1 with TRBJ1-1, with D unresolved. V was clipped by 1 base and J by 9 bases, with 9 bases between them. Looked up from germline, CDR1 is MNHNS and CDR2 is SASEGT. The CDR3 is 12 amino acids.